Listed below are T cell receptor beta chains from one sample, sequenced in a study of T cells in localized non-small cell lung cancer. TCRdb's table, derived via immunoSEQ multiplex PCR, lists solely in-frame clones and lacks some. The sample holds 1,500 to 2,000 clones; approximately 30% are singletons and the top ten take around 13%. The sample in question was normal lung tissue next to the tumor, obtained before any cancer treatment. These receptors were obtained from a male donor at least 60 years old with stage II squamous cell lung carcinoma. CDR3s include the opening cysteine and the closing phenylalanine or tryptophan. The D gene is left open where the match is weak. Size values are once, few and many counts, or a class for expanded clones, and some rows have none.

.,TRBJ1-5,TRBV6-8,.,TGTGCCAGCAGTCTAGAGGACGGTAGCAATCAGCCCCAGCATTTT,CASSLEDGSNQPQHF
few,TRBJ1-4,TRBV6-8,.,TGTGCCTCACAGGCGGGGGTCGACTCCTCAACTAATGAAAAACTGTTTTTT,CASQAGVDSSTNEKLFF
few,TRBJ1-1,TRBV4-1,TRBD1,TGCGCCAGCAGCCAAGCTGAGACAGGGTTGACTGAAGCTTTCTTT,CASSQAETGLTEAFF
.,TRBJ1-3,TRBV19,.,TGTGCCAGTAGTCCACGGGTAGATGGAAACACCATATATTTT,CASSPRVDGNTIYF
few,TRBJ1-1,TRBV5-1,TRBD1,TGCGCCAGCAGCGGGGGACAGGGTAAAACTGAAGCTTTCTTT,CASSGGQGKTEAFF
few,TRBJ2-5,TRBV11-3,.,TGTGCCAGCAGACGGACATCAGGGTTACAAGAGACCCAGTACTTC,CASRRTSGLQETQYF
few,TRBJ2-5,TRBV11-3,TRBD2,TGTGCCAGCAGCTTAGGTGCTAGCGGGGGGGCAGAGACCCAGTACTTC,CASSLGASGGAETQYF
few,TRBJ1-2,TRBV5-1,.,TGCGCCAGCACCCCGGGTGGGGACGTCTATGGCTACACCTTC,CASTPGGDVYGYTF
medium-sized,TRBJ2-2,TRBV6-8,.,TGTGCCAGCAGTCGATCGGGAGCTAACACCGGGGAGCTGTTTTTT,CASSRSGANTGELFF
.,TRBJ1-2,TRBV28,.,TGTGCCAGCAGTCCGGGGGTTAACTATGGCTACACCTTC,CASSPGVNYGYTF
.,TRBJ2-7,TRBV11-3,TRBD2,TGTGCCAGCAGCTTGACTAGCGCTCTCTACGAGCAGTACTTC,CASSLTSALYEQYF
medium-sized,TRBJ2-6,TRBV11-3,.,TGTGCCAGCAGCCTCTTGGGGGGGCCCACGGGGGCCAACGTCCTGACTTTC,CASSLLGGPTGANVLTF
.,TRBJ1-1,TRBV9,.,TGTGCCAGCAGCCCGGGGGATGACACTGAAGCTTTCTTT,CASSPGDDTEAFF
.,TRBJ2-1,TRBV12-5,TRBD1,TGTGCTAGTGGTCCCGGACAGGGTACCTCCCTTGAGCAGTTCTTC,CASGPGQGTSLEQFF
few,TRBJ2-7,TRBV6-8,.,TGTGCCAGCAGTTCCAACCTGGTTCGTTCAAACAACGAGCAGTACTTC,CASSSNLVRSNNEQYF
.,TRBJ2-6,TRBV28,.,TGTGCCAGCAGTTGGGACAACCGAAGAGCCAACGTCCTGACTTTC,CASSWDNRRANVLTF
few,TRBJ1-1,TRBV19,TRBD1,TGTGCCAGTAGGGGACAGGGAGGCACTGAAGCTTTCTTT,CASRGQGGTEAFF
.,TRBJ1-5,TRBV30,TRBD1,TGTGCCTGGAGTGTAATGGACAGGGAGGGCAATCAGCCCCAGCATTTT,CAWSVMDREGNQPQHF
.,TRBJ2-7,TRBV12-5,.,TGTGCTAGTGGTGTGGACAGTAATTACGAGCAGTACTTC,CASGVDSNYEQYF
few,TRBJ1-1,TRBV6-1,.,TGTGCCAGCAGTGAAGCGCTGAGCGGGAAAGCTTTCTTT,CASSEALSGKAFF
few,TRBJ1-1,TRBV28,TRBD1,TGTGCCAGCAGTTTCAGGGCCAGGGGGCTCACTGAAGCTTTCTTT,CASSFRARGLTEAFF
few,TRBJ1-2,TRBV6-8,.,TGTGCCAGCAGTTCCCAGTGGCAGGGCGATACATCCTATGGCTACACCTTC,CASSSQWQGDTSYGYTF
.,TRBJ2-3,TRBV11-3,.,TGTGCCAGCAGCCAAGCTGAGGCTACTAGCACAGATACGCAGTATTTT,CASSQAEATSTDTQYF
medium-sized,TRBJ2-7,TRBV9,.,TGTGCCAGCATGACCAGGGGAGCCTACGAGCAGTACTTC,CASMTRGAYEQYF
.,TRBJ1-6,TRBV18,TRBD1,TGTGCCAGCTGGGACAGCGAATTGTCACCCCTCCACTTT,CASWDSELSPLHF
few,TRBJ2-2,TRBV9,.,TGTGCCAGCAGTTTAGCGGATACCGGGGAGTTGTTTTTT,CASSLADTGELFF
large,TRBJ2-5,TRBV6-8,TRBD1,TGTGCCAGCAGTTACGACGTACAGGGGGCAGGGGAGACCCAGTACTTC,CASSYDVQGAGETQYF
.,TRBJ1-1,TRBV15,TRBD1,TGTGCCACCAGCAGAGGAACCCCAGGGGGGGGGACTGAAGCTTTCTTT,CATSRGTPGGGTEAFF
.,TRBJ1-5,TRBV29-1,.,TGCAGCGTTTGGGCAGGGGCTTCCAATCAGCCCCAGCATTTT,CSVWAGASNQPQHF
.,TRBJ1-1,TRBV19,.,TGTGCCAGTAGTATTACACGGAACACTGAAGCTTTCTTT,CASSITRNTEAFF
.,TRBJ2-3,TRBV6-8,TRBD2,TGTGCCAGCAGTTCCTCCTTACTAGCGGGAGGGCAGTATTTT,CASSSSLLAGGQYF
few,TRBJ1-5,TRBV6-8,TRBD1,TGTGCCAGCAGACCGACAGGGGGAGAACAGCCCCAGCATTTT,CASRPTGGEQPQHF
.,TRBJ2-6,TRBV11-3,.,TGTGCCAGCAGCCCGACGACAGCGAAGGGGGCCAACGTCCTGACTTTC,CASSPTTAKGANVLTF
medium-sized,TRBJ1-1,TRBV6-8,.,TGTGCCAGCAGTGACTCGCCCGGGGCAAAGAACACTGAAGCTTTCTTT,CASSDSPGAKNTEAFF
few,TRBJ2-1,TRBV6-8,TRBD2,TGTGCCATCAGTGGGACTAGCGGGTCATATGAGCAGTTCTTC,CAISGTSGSYEQFF
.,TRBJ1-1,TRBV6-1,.,TGTGCCAGCAGTGAAGAGGGGCTGAGGAACACTGAAGCTTTCTTT,CASSEEGLRNTEAFF
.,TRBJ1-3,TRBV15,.,TGTGCCACCAGCAGAGATCGCAGGGTCTCTGGAAACACCATATATTTT,CATSRDRRVSGNTIYF
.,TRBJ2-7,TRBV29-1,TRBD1,TGCAGCGTGAGTACGTCACAGGGGGCAGGGTACGAGCAGTACTTC,CSVSTSQGAGYEQYF
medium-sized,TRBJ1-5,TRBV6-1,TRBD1,TGTGCCAGCAGTGAAGCGACAGGGGGCAATCAGCCCCAGCATTTT,CASSEATGGNQPQHF
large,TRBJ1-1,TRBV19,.,TGTGCCAGTAGTATAACCCCCCAGAACACTGAAGCTTTCTTT,CASSITPQNTEAFF
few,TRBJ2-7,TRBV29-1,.,TGCAGCGTACCGGGACTGAAAGCCTACGAGCAGTACTTC,CSVPGLKAYEQYF
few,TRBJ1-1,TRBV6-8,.,TGTGCCAGCAGTTACCTGGGACTACTTGAAGCTTTCTTT,CASSYLGLLEAFF
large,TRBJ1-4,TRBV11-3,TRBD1,TGTGCCAGCAGCTTGGGACCGGACAGGGATGAAAAACTGTTTTTT,CASSLGPDRDEKLFF
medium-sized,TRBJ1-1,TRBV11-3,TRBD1,TGTGCCAGCACCGATGGGACAGGGAACACTGAAGCTTTCTTT,CASTDGTGNTEAFF
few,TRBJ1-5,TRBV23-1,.,TGCGCCAGCAGTCAGTTGGGGACGGAAGGCAATCAGCCCCAGCATTTT,CASSQLGTEGNQPQHF
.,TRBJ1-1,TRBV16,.,TGTGCCAGCAGCCAAAGCCCCGGGACGGTGAACACTGAAGCTTTCTTT,CASSQSPGTVNTEAFF
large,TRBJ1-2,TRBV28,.,TGTGCCAGCACTACCCAGGACCTCTATGGCTACACCTTC,CASTTQDLYGYTF
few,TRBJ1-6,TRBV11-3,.,TGTGCCAGCAGCTTAACGGGATCTATTAATTCACCCCTCCACTTT,CASSLTGSINSPLHF
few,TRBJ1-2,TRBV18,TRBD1,TGTGCCAGCTCACCAAGTTCGGGACAGGACTATGGCTACACCTTC,CASSPSSGQDYGYTF
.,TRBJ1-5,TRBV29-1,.,TGCAGCGTTCAAACTTTTCGTGATCAGCCCCAGCATTTT,CSVQTFRDQPQHF
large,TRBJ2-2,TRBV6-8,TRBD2,TGTGCCAGCAGTCCACCGGGGGGAGGCACCGGGGAGCTGTTTTTT,CASSPPGGGTGELFF
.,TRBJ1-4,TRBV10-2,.,TGCGCCAGCAGTATCGGGGTTGGGGAAAAACTGTTTTTT,CASSIGVGEKLFF
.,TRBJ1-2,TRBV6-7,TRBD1,TGTGCCAGCAGACAGGGGTCCCTCTATGGCTACACCTTC,CASRQGSLYGYTF